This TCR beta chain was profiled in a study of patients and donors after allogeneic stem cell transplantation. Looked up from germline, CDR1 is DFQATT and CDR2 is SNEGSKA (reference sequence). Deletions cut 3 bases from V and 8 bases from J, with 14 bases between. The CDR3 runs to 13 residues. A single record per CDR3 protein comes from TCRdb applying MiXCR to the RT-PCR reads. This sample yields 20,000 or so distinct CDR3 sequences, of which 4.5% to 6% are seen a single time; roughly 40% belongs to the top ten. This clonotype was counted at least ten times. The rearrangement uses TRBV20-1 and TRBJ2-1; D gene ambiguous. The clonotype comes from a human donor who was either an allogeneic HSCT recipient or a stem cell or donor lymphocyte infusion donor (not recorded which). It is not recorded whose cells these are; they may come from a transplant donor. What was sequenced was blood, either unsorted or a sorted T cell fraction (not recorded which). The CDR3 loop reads CSARFWALDEQFF. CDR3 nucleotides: TGCAGTGCTAGGTTTTGGGCGTTGGATGAGCAGTTCTTC.